The 24 T cell receptor beta chains below were found in one sample sequenced in a study of OX40 agonist ivuxolimab in advanced cancers. Here immunoSEQ multiplex PCR was the method, and the copy in TCRdb shows in-frame clones only, minus some. This table holds about 90,000 clones, approximately 91% found once. Sequences were derived from CD4+ or CD8+ T cells sorted from blood, sampled in a trial of the OX40 agonist ivuxolimab. The receptors stem from an adult with an advanced solid tumor such as melanoma, head and neck, liver or kidney cancer.

The chain has TRBV5-1 and TRBJ2-7; weak D call: TRBD1 (5 bases). The V and J ends lost 0 bases and 0 bases respectively, with 10 bases between them. In germline, CDR1 is SGHRS, CDR2 YFSETQ. CDR3 length: 15 amino acids. The CDR3 spells CASSLGAGLSYEQYF. CDR3 nucleotides: TGCGCCAGCAGCTTGGGGGCAGGGCTCTCCTACGAGCAGTACTTC.

The J gene is TRBJ2-5, the V gene TRBV9, with TRBD2 as a possible D gene (6 bases). V was clipped by 0 bases and J by 1 base, with 10 bases between them. CDR1 is SGDLS, CDR2 YYNGEE, per germline. This CDR3 has 15 amino acids. DNA for the CDR3: TGTGCCAGCAGCGTAGTTCAGGGAGGCCAAGAGACCCAGTACTTC. This gives the protein CASSVVQGGQETQYF.

The CDR3 here is CASSRALAGGPYEQYF. The DNA of the CDR3 is TGCGCCAGCAGCCGGGCGCTAGCGGGAGGACCCTACGAGCAGTACTTC. This chain uses TRBV4-3 with TRBJ2-7, with 11 bases that match TRBD2. Germline V gene sequence: CDR1 LGHNA, CDR2 YSLEER. This CDR3 has 16 residues. The V gene end was trimmed by 4 bases and the J gene end by 2 bases; junction bases not matched to a gene: 7.

J is TRBJ2-5 and V is TRBV5-6; 10 nucleotides agree with TRBD2. The germline CDR1 and CDR2 sequences are SGHDT and YYEEEE. This CDR3 has 14 amino acids. Unmatched junction bases numbered 1, after V lost 4 bases and J lost 1 base. This chain's CDR3 is CASSRTSGQETQYF. CDR3 bases: TGTGCCAGCAGCAGGACTAGCGGCCAAGAGACCCAGTACTTC.

The rearrangement joins TRBV6-4 to TRBJ2-3; 14 positions match TRBD2. The germline CDR1 and CDR2 sequences are MRHNA and SNTAGT. Unmatched junction bases numbered 4, after V lost 8 bases and J lost 3 bases. The CDR3 length is 15 residues. The CDR3 here is CASGGLAGVTDTQYF. CDR3 coding DNA: TGTGCCAGCGGGGGACTAGCGGGAGTTACAGATACGCAGTATTTT.

This chain connects TRBV7-9 to TRBJ1-2; 9 bases align to TRBD1. Germline trimming cut 2 bases from V and 2 bases from J; bases unmatched to any gene: 9. The germline V gene has CDR1 SEHNR and CDR2 FQNEAQ (reference sequence). This CDR3 region has 17 residues. CDR3 nucleotides: TGTGCCAGCAGCTTATCGACAGGGGGAGGGGGCAACTATGGCTACACCTTC. Its protein is CASSLSTGGGGNYGYTF. Using reference TRBV7-9 and TRBJ1-2 for the parts outside the CDR3, the full variable domain is DTGVSQNPRHKITKRGQNVTFRCDPISEHNRLYWYRQTLGQGPEFLTYFQNEAQLEKSRLLSDRFSAERPKGSFSTLEIQRTEQGDSAMYLCASSLSTGGGGNYGYTFGSGTRLTVV.

The chain links TRBV2 to TRBJ2-1; TRBD2 aligns across 9 bases. The germline V gene encodes CDR1 SNHLY and CDR2 FYNNEI. V shed 6 bases and J 6 bases; nucleotides not matched to a gene: 9. The CDR3 consists of 15 residues. DNA of the CDR3: TGTGCCAGCAGAAGACTAGCGGTCCGTAGCAATGAGCAGTTCTTC. Translation gives CASRRLAVRSNEQFF.

The genes are TRBV6-1 and TRBJ1-3; the D gene is possibly TRBD1 (5 bases). Germline CDR1 is MNHNS and CDR2 is SASEGT. The CDR3 extends over 13 amino acids. V was clipped by 0 bases and J by 8 bases, with 8 bases between them. CDR3 region: CASSEAGGDTIYF. The CDR3 DNA follows: TGTGCCAGCAGTGAAGCGGGGGGAGACACCATATATTTT.

The chain employs TRBV5-4 and TRBJ2-5; D unresolved. Germline CDR1 reads SGHNT; CDR2 reads YYREEE (reference sequence). This CDR3 has 13 residues. V gave up 3 bases and J gave up 5 bases, with 11 bases separating them. The CDR3 sequence is CASSSTTRETQYF. In nucleotides, the CDR3 is TGTGCCAGCAGCTCGACGACCCGGGAGACCCAGTACTTC.

J is TRBJ2-1 and V is TRBV7-6; 11 bases are shared with TRBD2. The CDR3 runs 17 residues. The V gene end was trimmed by 0 bases and the J gene end by 9 bases; junction bases not matched to a gene: 10. Looked up from germline, CDR1 is SGHVS and CDR2 is FNYEAQ. CDR3 nucleotides: TGTGCCAGCAGCTTAGCCCCTACTAGCGGGAGTATGTCTGAGCAGTTCTTC. Translated: CASSLAPTSGSMSEQFF.

V usage is TRBV29-1 and J usage is TRBJ2-2, with 11 bases fitting TRBD1. Germline values: CDR1 SQVTM, CDR2 ANQGSEA. The CDR3 spans 13 residues. The V and J ends lost 8 bases and 7 bases, in that order; junction bases with no gene match: 6. CDR3 sequence reads: CSSGQGADGELFF. CDR3 DNA: TGCAGCTCTGGACAGGGGGCCGACGGGGAGCTGTTTTTT.

The CDR3 DNA is TGTGCCAGCAGGGCAGGGTCGGGTGAAAAACTGTTTTTT. Residues: CASRAGSGEKLFF. J is TRBJ1-4 and V is TRBV25-1, with a possible D match to TRBD1 (5 bases). Trimming left V 6 bases short and J 7 bases short, with 12 bases between. From germline, CDR1 is MGHDK and CDR2 SYGVNS. CDR3 length equals 13 residues.

The chain has TRBV23-1 and TRBJ1-4; 8 bases map to TRBD1. TRBV23-1 is placed among ORFs of uncertain function. V was clipped by 4 bases and J by 0 bases; unmatched bases: 13. The CDR3 extends over 19 amino acids. In DNA form, the CDR3 reads TGCGCCAGCAGTCCCCTCCGCGGGACAGGTGCTGCAACTAATGAAAAACTGTTTTTT. It encodes CASSPLRGTGAATNEKLFF.

V is TRBV19 and J is TRBJ1-1; D is uncertain. The V and J ends lost 0 bases and 4 bases respectively, with 15 bases between them. CDR1 and CDR2 from the germline V gene are LNHDA and SQIVND (reference sequence). This CDR3 region has 16 residues. CDR3 nucleotides: TGTGCCAGTAGTATAGATCTTCGGGGTGCGGGCACTGAAGCTTTCTTT. It encodes CASSIDLRGAGTEAFF.

CDR3 bases: TGTGCCAGCAGCGTATCGAGCGAGGGTTGGAACGAGCAGTACTTC. It is translated as CASSVSSEGWNEQYF. The chain links TRBV9 to TRBJ2-7, with TRBD2 as a possible D gene (5 bases). Per the germline V gene, CDR1 is SGDLS and CDR2 is YYNGEE. This CDR3 contains 15 residues. V was cut by 1 base and J by 5 bases, with 16 bases left in between.

This clone was seen a single time. The chain links TRBV4-2 to TRBJ2-7; D uncertain. CDR1 is LGHNA and CDR2 is YNFKEQ in the germline V gene. The CDR3 runs 16 residues. V lost 0 bases to trimming and J lost 3 bases, with 15 bases between them. CDR3 protein: CASSQEGGRFNYEQYF. CDR3 coding DNA: TGTGCCAGCAGCCAAGAGGGTGGCAGATTCAACTACGAGCAGTACTTC.

This clone came up once. V usage is TRBV10-1 and J usage is TRBJ1-3; 10 bases line up with TRBD1. The CDR3 totals 15 residues. Germline V gives CDR1 WNHNN, CDR2 SYGVQD (reference sequence). Trimming removed 6 bases from V and 4 bases from J; junction bases left unmatched: 6. The CDR3 sequence: CASSRDRGIGNTIYF. The CDR3 coding sequence is TGCGCCAGCAGCCGGGACAGGGGAATCGGAAACACCATATATTTT.

The V and J genes are TRBV4-3 and TRBJ2-4, with D unclear. CDR1 and CDR2 (germline): LGHNA, YSLEER. With 1 base removed from V and 0 bases from J, the gap between germline ends came to 7 bases. This CDR3 spans 15 amino acids. CDR3 coding DNA: TGCGCCAGCAGCCAAGCTTCCGGAGCCAAAAACATTCAGTACTTC. Residues: CASSQASGAKNIQYF.

The V and J genes are TRBV6-1 and TRBJ2-1; D unclear. V was shortened by 6 bases and J by 10 bases, with 10 bases between the two germline ends. This CDR3 comprises 11 residues. Germline V gene sequence: CDR1 MNHNS, CDR2 SASEGT. For the CDR3, the DNA is TGTGCCAGCAGACCAGATGGAGAGCAGTTCTTC. It yields the protein CASRPDGEQFF.

The chain is built from TRBV7-9 and TRBJ2-2; TRBD1 matches 9 bases. The CDR3 runs to 15 residues. The V gene end was trimmed by 1 base and the J gene end by 7 bases; junction bases not matched to a gene: 4. Looked up from germline, CDR1 is SEHNR and CDR2 is FQNEAQ (reference sequence). For the CDR3, the DNA is TGTGCCAGCAGCTTAGACAGGGGGCGCGTCGGGGAGCTGTTTTTT. Residues: CASSLDRGRVGELFF. The full variable domain, rest sourced from reference TRBV7-9 and TRBJ2-2, is DTGVSQNPRHKITKRGQNVTFRCDPISEHNRLYWYRQTLGQGPEFLTYFQNEAQLEKSRLLSDRFSAERPKGSFSTLEIQRTEQGDSAMYLCASSLDRGRVGELFFGEGSRLTVL.

V usage is TRBV6-1 and J usage is TRBJ2-1, with 9 bases identical to TRBD1. The V and J ends lost 7 bases and 10 bases, in that order; junction bases with no gene match: 8. The CDR3 is made up of 13 amino acids. CDR1 and CDR2 from the germline V gene are MNHNS and SASEGT. The CDR3 region is CASNLRDRDEQFF. Written as DNA, the CDR3 is TGTGCCAGCAACCTAAGGGACAGGGACGAGCAGTTCTTC.

About this clone: Other DNA sequences in the sample encode the same CDR3. V and J are TRBV19 and TRBJ1-1; no reliable D call. Looked up from germline, CDR1 is LNHDA and CDR2 is SQIVND (reference sequence). The CDR3 is 13 residues long. Trimming cost V 3 bases and J 1 base, with 6 bases left between them. This chain's CDR3 is CASSMGRNTEAFF. DNA of the CDR3: TGTGCCAGTAGTATGGGCAGGAACACTGAAGCTTTCTTT.

J is TRBJ2-5 and V is TRBV10-1, with D tentatively TRBD2 (5 bases). Trimming left V 2 bases short and J 9 bases short, with 16 bases between. Germline CDR1 reads WNHNN; CDR2 reads SYGVQD (reference sequence). This CDR3 is built from 14 residues. CDR3 bases: TGCGCCAGCAGTGAGGGACTCCCGACGTCGTCCCAGTACTTC. As protein: CASSEGLPTSSQYF.

V gene TRBV4-1 combines with J gene TRBJ1-2, with D hard to call. The CDR3 totals 14 residues. The V gene lost 0 bases and the J gene lost 8 bases, with 13 bases spanning the gap. Germline CDR1 is MGHRA and CDR2 is YSYEKL. The CDR3 region has the DNA TGCGCCAGCAGCCAAGATAACGGCCGAGGGGGCTACACCTTC. This sequence encodes CASSQDNGRGGYTF.